This T cell receptor (beta chain) was recorded in a study of cytomegalovirus exposure and HLA in healthy donors (dated by TCRdb to between 2016 and 2019). Study-wide context: In an earlier analysis of 550 to 750 of the donors, approximately 260 Gb of sequence data and 117 million unique TCR beta sequences from 150 million to 200 million T cells were reported. An early release that covered 640 HLA-typed donors contained approximately 300 gigabases of sequencing data and about 84 million unique TCR sequences. Of the 350 to 450 genotyped donors, over 80% were placed in the genetic ancestry cluster associated with self-reported Caucasian donors. The aim of the study was to test whether cataloging public T cell receptors could identify signatures of past pathogen exposure. Using immunosequencing, the study profiled T cell repertoires from fewer than 700 subjects and related those repertoires to cytomegalovirus serostatus. In addition to the first cohort of 666 subjects, a separate validation cohort of 120 different subjects was used. High-throughput TCR immunosequencing, statistical association of individual TCRs with disease status, and machine learning were combined to predict cytomegalovirus infection status. In a later analysis, previously published TCR beta repertoires from some 640 donors were re-analyzed and high-resolution HLA genotyping was added so that TCR occurrence patterns could be studied. The later analysis used no new phenotypic data to find candidate immune exposures, relying instead on TCR beta sequences and their occurrence across donors. An earlier analysis of approximately 500 of the donors applied high-throughput TCR beta sequencing to assess whether each TCR beta V gene segment acted as functional or pseudogenic. Donor age, sex, ethnicity and CMV serostatus were collected together with the repertoire data. A later genetic analysis used genome-wide SNP genotypes for about 55% of the 666 donors, treating that subset as a discovery cohort. All discovery cohort repertoires had been generated on a single sequencing platform. HLA typing included class I and class II loci at four-digit resolution. Typing coverage varied by locus: roughly 620-640 donors for A, B, C, DRB1 and DQB1; roughly 510 for DQA1; 606 for DPA1; 400 to 480 for DPB1. Because of strong linkage in the cohort, roughly five DR-DQ haplotypes were treated as single units for association and clustering. Among around 400 genotyped donors of the cohort, an average of around 240,000 unique TCR beta nucleotide sequences were sequenced per donor, 15% to 20% of them non-productive. The study at large found these results: A later genetic analysis associated a missense DCLRE1C variant with V-gene and J-gene trimming of TCR beta chains, and an independent cohort replicated the association. In vitro tests confirmed that a few of the cytomegalovirus-associated TCR beta chains recognize cytomegalovirus antigens. A later analysis associated approximately 17,000 TCR beta sequences with specific HLA alleles at a false discovery rate of 0.05. Assigning TCR associations to individual alleles was difficult when HLA alleles, especially DR and DQ, strongly co-occurred. Linkage disequilibrium might explain the correlated functional status among segregating V segments, but an unknown experimental factor could not be ruled out. The study gave a list of over 150 TCR beta chains associated with cytomegalovirus. Roughly uniform sequencing depth across donors was assumed in presence/absence analyses, although this assumption may not hold. A group of highly shared sequence variants was considered likely to be a technical artifact of the sequencing pipeline. Cytomegalovirus status was reported to be diagnosed by the classifier with high specificity and sensitivity in both the original and validation cohorts. A later analysis reported that several top co-occurrence clusters appeared linked to parvovirus B19, influenza, CMV and Epstein-Barr virus. In a later analysis, most CMV-associated TCR beta chains were found to appear HLA-restricted, with HLA associations seemingly driven largely by CMV exposure. While some public TCRs were present in many individuals, most TCR sequences turned up only very rarely across donors. Because counts were too low, 15 to 20 rarely observed V segments, including chromosome 9 orphons, were excluded from the earlier analysis of about 500 of the donors. Only TCR beta chains were sequenced in this cohort, and the absence of alpha or paired-chain data limited detectable features. An earlier analysis of 587 of the donors showed that most TCR beta V segments appeared in productive rearrangements either about 87% or about 30% of the time, which broadly matched IMGT annotations. A later genetic analysis reported fewer N-insertions in productive TCRs among donors in an Asian-associated ancestry cluster than the approximately 700-donor mean. The authors suggested that the approach could potentially be extended to other disease states and immunological phenotypes. A further reported finding was that TCR beta sequences accurately predicted the HLA-A and HLA-B alleles for most subjects in the first cohort. The only immune exposure information available for the cohort was CMV serostatus. Because HLA typing was missing for some donors at each locus, association tests included only the typed subset. In a later analysis, the rate of TCR association differed among HLA loci, with DRB1 alleles having the most associated TCRs and HLA-C alleles having the fewest. A later analysis found that HLA-associated TCR beta chains were more clonally expanded and had lower generation probabilities than equally common non-associated chains.

Receptor amplification or capture employed the immunoSEQ multiplex PCR assay. The multiplex PCR relied on a mix of 60 forward primers for TCR Vbeta segments and 13 reverse primers for TCR Jbeta segments. A multiplex PCR assay on genomic DNA amplified the CDR3 region of rearranged TCR beta genes. Amplified TCR beta libraries were sequenced as 87-base-pair reads on the Illumina HiSeq System. The source study handled its data this way. A later analysis tallied roughly 78 million unique TCR beta chains across the 666 repertoires, and about 10 million of those chains were shared by two or more donors. Raw reads were error-corrected and collapsed into unique sequences with a nearest-neighbor algorithm that merged closely related sequences to remove PCR and sequencing errors. Alignment of CDR3 sequences to IMGT reference sequences was used to assign V, D and J gene segments. For a sequence to be retained, at least a six-nucleotide match to both a V gene segment and a J gene segment was required. Rearrangements were called productive when the CDR3 lacked stop codons and stayed in frame with V and J; all others were non-productive. Following IMGT convention, CDR3 was defined as the stretch from the second conserved V-encoded cysteine up to the conserved J-encoded phenylalanine. In an earlier analysis of around 570 of the donors, sequences lacking an unambiguous match to a single V gene segment were excluded. An earlier analysis of over 450 of the donors classified V segments as functional when productive rearrangements were above 56.7% and as segregating when the standard deviation between donors was above 5%. A statistical classification framework was built for diagnosing cytomegalovirus status from the catalog of TCR beta chain sequences. In a later analysis, TCR nucleotide sequences were compared against IMGT/GENE-DB human TR gene sequences so that V and J genes could be assigned. In a later analysis, CDR3 sequences and most-parsimonious VDJ recombination scenarios were assigned using the TCRdist pipeline. A later analysis defined each TCR beta chain by its CDR3 amino acid sequence plus V-gene family, and excluded reads lacking a unique V-gene family. In a later analysis, fewer than 600 highly shared, low-generation-probability nucleotide sequences were removed to address suspected cross-contamination and a sequencing artifact. For each public chain, a later analysis derived a clonal expansion index from normalized ranks of inferred template counts within each repertoire. In a later analysis, generation probabilities were computed with a VDJ recombination model fitted to out-of-frame rearrangements, and the resulting probabilities were checked against IGoR. In a later analysis, TCR-TCR, TCR-HLA and TCR-CMV co-occurrence was scored with hypergeometric tests, and a repertoire-size bias correction was applied to TCR pairs. To estimate false discovery rates, a later analysis permuted the HLA or CMV assignments 20 times. In a later analysis, co-occurring TCRs were grouped using DBSCAN, with TCRdist sequence similarity added in when clustering inside HLA-allele-positive subsets. Co-occurrence clustering excluded repertoires with fewer than 30,000 or more than 120,000 public chains, plus five with anomalous nucleotide sharing. The table comes from immuneACCESS by way of TCRdb, which keeps in-frame sequences with V and J called. Part of the clones is missing from these tables; in studies checked, under half for an unresolved V gene and the rest for unknown reasons. V, J and clone size derive from that table, while D and trimming were established from the DNA sequence. The sample table shows under 250,000 clones, and about 80% are seen once. Jointly, the top ten make up 9.5% to 13% of the sample.

Worth noting for this clone: No cognate antigen has been identified for it. Within one base of it there is no much larger clone, and no base qualities were kept.

The cohort was made up of 666 healthy bone marrow donors. All cohort members were sampled while nominally healthy, although unrecorded immune exposures were likely present. The donor tested CMV seropositive, placing the donor among the 289 seropositive members of the cohort. A peripheral blood sample was collected from each donor, and TCR beta sequencing was performed on peripheral blood mononuclear cells. Genomic DNA extraction from the blood cell samples was performed with the Qiagen DNeasy Blood Extraction Kit. The sample taken for sequencing was PBMCs. The TCR was taken from a woman between 50 and 59 years old in good health and CMV-seropositive.

The DNA reads TGTGCCAGTAGGGGGGCCTGGGGGTTTCGCAATCAGCCCCAGCATTTT. It translates to CASRGAWGFRNQPQHF. The chain was built from TRBV19 and TRBJ1-5; the D gene is possibly TRBD1, with 6 bases matching. Reading the germline V gene (reference sequence) gives CDR1 LNHDA and CDR2 SQIVND. The trim is 6 bases for V and 2 bases for J, with a gap of 17 bases between the germline ends. Including the terminal cysteine and phenylalanine, the CDR3 comprises 16 residues. The read is trimmed to its CDR3 DNA, 48 bases read in frame from base 1.